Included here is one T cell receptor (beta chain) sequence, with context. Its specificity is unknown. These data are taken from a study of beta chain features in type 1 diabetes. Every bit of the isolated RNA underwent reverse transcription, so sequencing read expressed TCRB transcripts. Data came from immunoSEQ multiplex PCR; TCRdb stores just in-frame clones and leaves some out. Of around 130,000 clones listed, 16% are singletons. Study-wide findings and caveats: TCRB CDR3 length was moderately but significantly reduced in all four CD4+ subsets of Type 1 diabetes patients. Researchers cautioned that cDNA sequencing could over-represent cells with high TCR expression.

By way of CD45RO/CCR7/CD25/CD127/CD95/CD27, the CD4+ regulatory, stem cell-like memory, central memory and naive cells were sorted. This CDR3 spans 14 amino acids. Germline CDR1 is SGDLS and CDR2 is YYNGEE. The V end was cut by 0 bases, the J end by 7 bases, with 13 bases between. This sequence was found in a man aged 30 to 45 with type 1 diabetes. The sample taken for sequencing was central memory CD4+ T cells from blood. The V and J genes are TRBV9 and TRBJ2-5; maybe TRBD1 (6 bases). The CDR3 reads CASSVDARGGTQYF. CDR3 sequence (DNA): TGTGCCAGCAGCGTAGATGCCAGAGGGGGGACCCAGTACTTC.